This entry is about one TCR beta chain. The antigen is not known. The junction had 3 bases not matched to a gene; V was cut back by 3 bases and J by 8 bases. CDR1 and CDR2 (germline): SGHRS, YFSETQ. The CDR3 contains 12 residues. TCRdb's copy holds only in-frame clones and misses some; the assay was immunoSEQ multiplex PCR. The sample includes more than 2 million clones, nearly 97% of them seen just once. This entry belongs to a study of shared clonotypes between healthy human individuals. Findings of the study overall: At large depth, rarefaction still showed sorted-subset sequencing to be incomplete. Memory subsets generally showed smaller estimated richness than naive subsets did. Non-shared clonotypes were found to have lower generation probabilities than the clonotypes that were shared by all four of the sorted-subset donors.

Negatively enriched CD4+ T cells were divided by CD45RA into naive and memory. The clonotype originates from a man younger than 35 in good health. This sequence joins TRBV5-1 and TRBJ1-2; TRBD1 matches 8 bases. Sequencing used naive CD4+ T cells sorted from blood. The subset: CD45RA+ positively selected. Here the CDR3 DNA reads TGCGCCAGCAGCTCACAGGGGGTCGGCTACACCTTC. Its protein product is CASSSQGVGYTF.